This T cell receptor (beta chain) was recorded in a study of blood T cell repertoires in COVID-19. About the study: Acute-phase and convalescent COVID-19 samples originated in the United States, Italy and Spain.

There are 14 residues in the CDR3. The V segment lost 4 bases and the J segment 5 bases; nucleotides outside the gene matches: 7. Per germline, CDR1 LGHDT and CDR2 YNNKEL (reference sequence). A few counts support this clone. How the authors handled the data: Nucleated cell counts were estimated from reference gene primer amplification. The method was immunoSEQ multiplex PCR; TCRdb's version includes in-frame clones alone and lacks a portion of them. V and J calls plus clone size are reproduced from that table; the DNA served to infer D and trimming. Of about 85,000 clones in the sample, 70% to 85% were seen once.

The chain joins TRBV3-1 (or the pseudogene TRBV3-2) to TRBJ1-2; 7 bases agree with TRBD1. The sequence derives from a human donor in a cohort sampled during active COVID-19. Sequencing was carried out using peripheral blood. CDR3 nucleotide sequence: TGTGCCAGCAGCCCCCTGGGACAGCAATATGGCTACACCTTC. Amino acids: CASSPLGQQYGYTF.